This passage covers 26 T cell receptor beta chains from one sample sequenced in a study of T cells in Graves' hyperthyroidism and ophthalmopathy. Amplified TCR beta CDR3 regions came from RNA transcripts. TCR CDR3 regions were first amplified by RT-PCR with HTBI primers. A single record per CDR3 protein comes from TCRdb applying MiXCR to the multiplex PCR reads. The table lists some 510,000 distinct CDR3 sequences, around 20% of them singletons. Sequencing was done on a sample of blood. The receptors stem from a man between 18 and 35 years old with Graves' hyperthyroidism.

This clonotype has a handful of counts. This chain joins TRBV5-6 and TRBJ1-1; D unresolved. V was trimmed by 1 base and J by 0 bases, leaving 10 bases between them. The CDR3 extends over 15 amino acids. CDR1 is SGHDT, CDR2 YYEEEE, per germline. For the CDR3, the DNA is TGTGCCAGCAGCTTGATATGGGGTCTGAACACTGAAGCTTTCTTT. Protein product: CASSLIWGLNTEAFF. Drawing the rest from reference TRBV5-6 and TRBJ1-1, the complete variable domain is DAGVTQSPTHLIKTRGQQVTLRCSPKSGHDTVSWYQQALGQGPQFIFQYYEEEERQRGNFPDRFSGHQFPNYSSELNVNALLLGDSALYLCASSLIWGLNTEAFFGQGTRLTVV.

This clonotype was observed many times. V and J are TRBV30 and TRBJ1-2; D unclear. The CDR3 consists of 13 residues. The V end was cut by 1 base, the J end by 5 bases, with 11 bases between. Looked up from germline, CDR1 is GTSNPN and CDR2 is SVGIG (reference sequence). Here the CDR3 DNA reads TGTGCCTGGAGTGCTACCGTCCCTTATGGCTACACCTTC. As protein: CAWSATVPYGYTF.

The chain has TRBV20-1 and TRBJ1-1; TRBD1 might be the D (5 bases). With 4 bases removed from V and 7 bases from J, the gap between germline ends came to 13 bases. Germline CDR1 reads DFQATT; CDR2 reads SNEGSKA (reference sequence). This CDR3 has 12 amino acids. The CDR3 bases are TGCAGTGCTACCCGGGGGTCTGATGAAGCTTTCTTT. Translating gives CSATRGSDEAFF.

This clonotype was seen more than once but under ten times. The germline gene is not matched at one end of the junction; a read error may be the cause. The CDR3 spells CASRQGTEETQYF. Here the CDR3 DNA reads TGTGCCAGCCGCCAGGGGACCGAAGAGACCCAGTACTTC. The J gene is TRBJ2-5, the V gene TRBV3-1, with a tentative D call TRBD1 (6 bases). The CDR3 covers 13 residues. Germline assignment: CDR1 LGHDT and CDR2 YNNKEL (reference sequence).

As to this clonotype: One base away lies a much larger clone, so this may be a sequencing read error. This chain links TRBV10-1 with TRBJ1-1, with D maybe TRBD1 (5 bases). Germline V CDR1 and CDR2: WNHNN, SYGVQD (reference sequence). The CDR3 contains 14 residues. CDR3 region: CASSESGVNTEACF. DNA for the CDR3: TGCGCCAGCAGTGAGTCAGGGGTGAACACTGAAGCTTGCTTT.

This clonotype was recorded at least ten times. The V gene is TRBV7-8, the J gene TRBJ1-5; D uncertain. CDR3 length equals 12 residues. The V gene's germline CDR1 is SGHVS and CDR2 FQNEAQ. V lost 1 base and J lost 7, with 5 bases in between. The CDR3 region has the DNA TGTGCCAGCAGCTTAGAGGAACAGCCCCAGCATTTT. It yields the protein CASSLEEQPQHF.

The V gene is TRBV28, the J gene TRBJ2-7; D could derive from TRBD1 or TRBD2 (5 bases each). V dropped 8 bases and J dropped 2 bases, with 10 bases sitting between them. The germline V gene has CDR1 MDHEN and CDR2 SYDVKM. The CDR3 length is 12 residues. The CDR3 sequence is CASGTKAYEQYF. The CDR3 nucleotides are TGTGCCAGCGGGACGAAGGCCTACGAGCAGTACTTC.

A word on this clonotype: This may be a read error, as it is one base from a much larger clone. The V and J genes are TRBV6-1 and TRBJ2-7; TRBD2 is a possible D gene (6 bases). The V gene's germline CDR1 is MNHNS and CDR2 SASEGT. The CDR3 has 14 amino acids. CDR3 nucleotide sequence: TGTGCCTGCAGCTCAGTGTGGGGGGCCTACGAGCAGTACTTC. It yields the protein CACSSVWGAYEQYF.

This clonotype was seen repeatedly, ten times or more. The J gene is TRBJ2-2, the V gene TRBV12-3 or TRBV12-4; possible D gene TRBD1, 5 bases. V lost 3 bases to trimming and J lost 1 base, with 9 bases between them. The CDR3 is 15 amino acids. The CDR3 nucleotides are TGTGCCAGCAGTTTCTCCCAGGGGAACACCGGGGAGCTGTTTTTT. Translated: CASSFSQGNTGELFF.

This clonotype came up many times. This chain uses TRBV15 with TRBJ1-3; D gene uncertain. Germline V gene data show CDR1 as LNHNV and CDR2 as YYDKDF (reference sequence). The CDR3 has 18 amino acids. The V end was cut by 1 base, the J end by 1 base, with 17 bases between. The CDR3 region is CATSRAPVGMGSGNTIYF. Here the CDR3 DNA reads TGTGCCACCAGCAGAGCCCCCGTTGGGATGGGATCTGGAAACACCATATATTTT.

The chain carries TRBV12-5 and TRBJ1-5; 7 bases match TRBD1. Germline values: CDR1 LGHNT, CDR2 FRNRAP. The J segment lost 3 bases and the V segment lost 3 bases, leaving 8 bases of the junction unmatched. This CDR3 spans 16 amino acids. The CDR3: CASGLKKGTDNQPQHF. CDR3 DNA: TGTGCTAGTGGTTTAAAAAAGGGGACAGACAATCAGCCCCAGCATTTT.

This clonotype occurred many times. CDR3 residues: CASSFSAGGGTQYF. The CDR3, as DNA: TGTGCCAGCAGCTTTTCTGCGGGGGGCGGCACCCAGTACTTC. This chain joins TRBV11-2 and TRBJ2-5; 8 nucleotides match TRBD2. V gave up 3 bases and J gave up 8 bases; unmatched junction bases: 8. The CDR3 is 14 residues long. CDR1 is SGHAT, CDR2 FQNNGV, per germline.

This clonotype was recorded many times. The J gene is TRBJ2-2, the V gene TRBV6-1, with a weak D call TRBD2 (6 bases). The length of the CDR3 is 14 residues. The germline CDR1 and CDR2 sequences are MNHNS and SASEGT. Trimming took off 0 bases at V and 6 bases at J, with 8 bases between the two ends. The CDR3 bases are TGTGCCAGCAGTGAAGCGGGGGGACCCGGGGAGCTGTTTTTT. Translating it yields CASSEAGGPGELFF.

J is TRBJ2-7 and V is TRBV5-6, with 8 bases identical to TRBD2. The CDR3 is 13 amino acids. Germline CDR1 is SGHDT and CDR2 is YYEEEE. The ends lost 7 bases at V and 3 bases at J; junction bases unmatched: 6. CDR3 loop: CASSGGVLYEQYF. CDR3 sequence (DNA): TGTGCCAGCTCGGGAGGGGTCCTCTACGAGCAGTACTTC.

This rearrangement joins TRBV29-1 to TRBJ2-7; either TRBD1 or TRBD2 may supply D (5 bases each). There are 13 residues in the CDR3. Deletions cut 7 bases from V and 1 base from J, with 14 bases between. The germline V gene has CDR1 SQVTM and CDR2 ANQGSEA. The DNA of the CDR3 is TGCAGCGCTGGGGACGACTTTTCCTACGAGCAGTACTTC. Amino acids: CSAGDDFSYEQYF.

This clonotype was counted at least ten times. The rearrangement uses TRBV6-2 or TRBV6-3 and TRBJ1-2; tentatively, D is TRBD1 (6 bases). The CDR3 is 18 amino acids. V was pared by 4 bases and J by 0 bases, with 21 bases between. Germline V gives CDR1 MNHEY, CDR2 SVGEGT. Here the CDR3 DNA reads TGTGCCAGCAGTTCTTGGACAGAAAGAAGATCCTCTAACTATGGCTACACCTTC. Residues: CASSSWTERRSSNYGYTF.

The chain links TRBV4-2 to TRBJ1-2, with 7 bases lining up with TRBD1. Germline CDR1 and CDR2: LGHNA and YNFKEQ. V was pared by 4 bases and J by 6 bases, with 11 bases of the junction left unmatched. The CDR3 length is 15 residues. The CDR3 nucleotides are TGTGCCAGCAGCCTTTCGACGGACAGGAAGGATGGCTACACCTTC. Protein product: CASSLSTDRKDGYTF.

This clonotype was seen ten or more times. In DNA, the CDR3 is TGCAGTGCCCGCGGACTAGCGGGGAGGCCGGGCACCGGGGAGCTGTTTTTT. It translates to CSARGLAGRPGTGELFF. The V gene is TRBV20-1, the J gene TRBJ2-2, with 12 bases matching TRBD2. Germline V gene data show CDR1 as DFQATT and CDR2 as SNEGSKA (reference sequence). Losses at the gene ends were 6 bases for V and 4 bases for J; bases not matched to a gene: 12. The CDR3 loop spans 17 amino acids.

A remark on this clonotype: A much larger clone sits a single nucleotide away, making a read error possible. The rearrangement joins TRBV6-1 to TRBJ2-2; 12 positions match TRBD2. Looked up from germline, CDR1 is MNHNS and CDR2 is SASEGT. This CDR3 comprises 15 residues. J lost 9 bases, V lost 6 bases, and 8 bases had no gene match. Here the CDR3 reads CASSQTSGSVRELFF. The CDR3 DNA reads TGTGCCAGCAGCCAGACTAGCGGGAGTGTGCGGGAGCTGTTTTTT.

In this sample, this clonotype turned up a few times. This chain uses TRBV5-1 with TRBJ1-1; no clear D gene. V was shortened by 7 bases and J by 5 bases, with 15 bases between the two germline ends. CDR1 is SGHRS, CDR2 YFSETQ, per germline. The CDR3 extends over 13 amino acids. The CDR3 DNA reads as TGCGCCAGCCTAGAAAACTCGGAGACTGAAGCTTTCTTT. Protein: CASLENSETEAFF. Supplemented by reference TRBV5-1 and TRBJ1-1, the full variable domain reads KAGVTQTPRYLIKTRGQQVTLSCSPISGHRSVSWYQQTPGQGLQFLFEYFSETQRNKGNFPGRFSGRQFSNSRSEMNVSTLELGDSALYLCASLENSETEAFFGQGTRLTVV.

This clonotype was recorded at least ten times. The V call is TRBV10-3, the J call TRBJ1-2; 11 nucleotides agree with TRBD1. This CDR3 is built from 15 residues. Germline CDR1 is ENHRY and CDR2 is SYGVKD. V shed 6 bases, J shed 3 bases, and the junction held 6 bases outside the gene matches. The CDR3 DNA sequence: TGTGCCATCAGGGGGACAGGGGGAAGAGACTATGGCTACACCTTC. Translated, it gives CAIRGTGGRDYGYTF.

This clonotype appeared a few times. The V and J genes are TRBV14 and TRBJ2-3; 7 bases fit TRBD1. In germline, CDR1 is SGHDN, CDR2 FVKESK. The junction had 7 bases not matched to a gene; V was cut back by 4 bases and J by 3 bases. There are 15 residues in the CDR3. CDR3 protein: CASSLLGGATDTQYF. CDR3 bases: TGTGCCAGCAGCCTCCTAGGGGGCGCGACAGATACGCAGTATTTT.

Many counts were recorded for this clonotype. The chain is built from TRBV11-3 and TRBJ2-5; D is undetermined. Trimming shortened V by 1 base and J by 0 bases, and 6 bases separated the two germline ends. CDR1 and CDR2 from the germline V gene are SGHNT and YENEEA. The CDR3 runs to 14 residues. The DNA for the CDR3 is TGTGCCAGCAGCTTAGGGTACCACCAAGAGACCCAGTACTTC. Translating gives CASSLGYHQETQYF.

This chain uses TRBV6-5 with TRBJ1-2; D is possibly TRBD1 (6 bases). The V and J ends lost 0 bases and 8 bases respectively, with 13 bases between them. In germline, CDR1 is MNHEY, CDR2 SVGAGI. The CDR3 runs 14 residues. CDR3 protein: CASSYSTAGVGYTF. The CDR3 DNA reads TGTGCCAGCAGTTACTCGACGGCAGGGGTCGGCTACACCTTC.

This clonotype was seen many times. V and J are TRBV11-2 and TRBJ2-6, with a possible D match to TRBD1 (5 bases). The CDR3 length is 16 residues. Germline-derived CDR1 and CDR2 are SGHAT and FQNNGV. Between the trimmed V and J ends, which lost 0 bases and 0 bases, there was a span of 6 bases. CDR3 protein: CASSLDRVSGANVLTF. CDR3 nucleotides: TGTGCCAGCAGCTTAGACAGGGTCTCTGGGGCCAACGTCCTGACTTTC.

This clonotype was counted at least ten times. V usage is TRBV28 and J usage is TRBJ2-2, with unresolved D. The germline V and J ends were trimmed by 2 bases and 2 bases, with 9 bases remaining between them. This CDR3 is 15 amino acids long. Germline V gives CDR1 MDHEN, CDR2 SYDVKM. CDR3 coding DNA: TGTGCCAGCAGTTTAACAGCCTATAACACCGGGGAGCTGTTTTTT. Encoded protein: CASSLTAYNTGELFF. The full variable domain, in which reference TRBV28 and TRBJ2-2 provide the parts outside the CDR3, is DVKVTQSSRYLVKRTGEKVFLECVQDMDHENMFWYRQDPGLGLRLIYFSYDVKMKEKGDIPEGYSVSREKKERFSLILESASTNQTSMYLCASSLTAYNTGELFFGEGSRLTVL.